Presented here are 10 T cell receptor beta chains from one specimen sequenced in a study of T cell responses to AZD1222 COVID-19 vaccine. Libraries were prepared by immunoSEQ multiplex PCR; TCRdb keeps only in-frame clonotypes and omits some of them. This sample has about 130,000 clones, with 70% to 90% found just once. The sequenced sample was peripheral blood, obtained on day 0 of AZD1222 vaccination. These receptors all stem from an adult in good health.

This clone appeared a single time. This chain links TRBV5-5 with TRBJ1-2; D remains ambiguous. Trimming pared 1 base from V and 6 bases from J, leaving 7 bases between. CDR1 is SGHKS and CDR2 is YYEKEE in the germline V gene (reference sequence). The CDR3 sequence is 12 residues long. CDR3 residues: CASSLLVDGYTF. CDR3 sequence (DNA): TGTGCCAGCAGCTTGTTGGTGGATGGCTACACCTTC.

The chain has TRBV28 and TRBJ2-6, with unresolved D. The germline V and J ends were trimmed by 3 bases and 1 base, with 13 bases remaining between them. From germline, CDR1 is MDHEN and CDR2 SYDVKM. CDR3 length: 17 residues. CDR3 sequence reads: CASSLTQTASGANVLTF. The CDR3 bases are TGTGCCAGCAGTTTGACCCAGACGGCGTCTGGGGCCAACGTCCTGACTTTC.

This clone was counted between two and nine times. The CDR3 sequence: CASTLGDTSNQPQHF. CDR3 DNA: TGTGCCAGCACCCTGGGGGACACTAGCAATCAGCCCCAGCATTTT. The V and J genes are TRBV2 and TRBJ1-5; a weak D match, TRBD1 (6 bases). CDR3 length equals 15 residues. Germline assignment: CDR1 SNHLY and CDR2 FYNNEI. Trimming left V 7 bases short and J 0 bases short, with 13 bases between.

This chain connects TRBV5-1 to TRBJ1-1; D call uncertain. This CDR3 contains 13 residues. Germline values: CDR1 SGHRS, CDR2 YFSETQ. The V end lost 4 bases, the J end lost 6 bases, and 13 bases lay between the germline ends. The CDR3 bases are TGCGCCAGCAGCAGGACTGGAATTTCTGAAGCTTTCTTT. Translating it yields CASSRTGISEAFF.

The V and J genes are TRBV5-1 and TRBJ1-2; D is perhaps TRBD1 (5 bases). Germline CDR1 reads SGHRS; CDR2 reads YFSETQ. This CDR3 comprises 15 residues. Trimming took 0 bases from V and 1 from J, leaving 10 bases between them. Written as DNA, the CDR3 is TGCGCCAGCAGCTTGGGAGCAGGGAGTAACTATGGCTACACCTTC. It yields the protein CASSLGAGSNYGYTF. Full variable domain (rest looked up from reference TRBV5-1 and TRBJ1-2): KAGVTQTPRYLIKTRGQQVTLSCSPISGHRSVSWYQQTPGQGLQFLFEYFSETQRNKGNFPGRFSGRQFSNSRSEMNVSTLELGDSALYLCASSLGAGSNYGYTFGSGTRLTVV.

This clone is a singleton in its sample. This sequence joins TRBV5-1 and TRBJ2-3; D might be TRBD2 (6 bases). Per germline, CDR1 SGHRS and CDR2 YFSETQ. The CDR3 is 13 amino acids. Trimming removed 7 bases at V and 5 bases at J, with 14 bases between. The CDR3 sequence is CASQRGAGDTQYF. CDR3 in DNA: TGCGCCAGCCAGCGCGGGGCTGGAGATACGCAGTATTTT.

The gene calls are TRBV19 and TRBJ1-2; no clear D gene. The V end lost 6 bases, the J end lost 0 bases, and 14 bases lay between the germline ends. Germline assignment: CDR1 LNHDA and CDR2 SQIVND (reference sequence). CDR3 length: 15 residues. The CDR3 sequence: CASRQGRLANYGYTF. For the CDR3, the DNA is TGTGCCAGTAGGCAAGGACGGCTAGCTAACTATGGCTACACCTTC.

The gene calls are TRBV7-9 and TRBJ2-5; D is perhaps TRBD2 (5 bases). Germline V gene sequence: CDR1 SEHNR, CDR2 FQNEAQ (reference sequence). The CDR3 contains 13 residues. Deletions cut 5 bases from V and 5 bases from J, with 12 bases between. CDR3 protein: CASSGPRGETQYF. The CDR3 DNA is TGTGCCAGCAGCGGACCAAGAGGGGAGACCCAGTACTTC. The full variable domain, in which reference TRBV7-9 and TRBJ2-5 provide the parts outside the CDR3, is DTGVSQNPRHKITKRGQNVTFRCDPISEHNRLYWYRQTLGQGPEFLTYFQNEAQLEKSRLLSDRFSAERPKGSFSTLEIQRTEQGDSAMYLCASSGPRGETQYFGPGTRLLVL.

The chain combines TRBV4-1 with TRBJ2-3; D unresolved. Trimming shortened V by 1 base and J by 5 bases, and 16 bases separated the two germline ends. Per the germline V gene, CDR1 is MGHRA and CDR2 is YSYEKL. The CDR3 spans 16 residues. Here the CDR3 reads CASSQGVLQAGDTQYF. The CDR3 DNA is TGCGCCAGCAGCCAAGGGGTCCTTCAGGCAGGAGATACGCAGTATTTT.

To note about this clone: Given the absence of the conserved phenylalanine or tryptophan at the CDR3 end, a read error is likely. The DNA is left out, because the CDR3 cannot be placed on it with certainty; the CDR3 is given as TCRdb lists it. The gene calls are TRBV5-6 and TRBJ1-1. CDR1 and CDR2 (germline): SGHDT, YYEEEE. The CDR3 is 9 amino acids in total, end residues counted. CDR3 protein: CASSPGARL.